The 15 T cell receptor beta chains in this list originate from one sample, sequenced in a study of cytomegalovirus exposure and HLA in healthy donors. The PCR made use of 60 Vbeta and 13 Jbeta primers. This table comes from immunoSEQ multiplex PCR, and its TCRdb copy is limited to in-frame clones, with some not included. The sample has fewer than 200,000 clones; around 68% are singletons. The source material was PBMCs. All receptors derive from a man aged 45-60 years in good health and CMV-seronegative.

The chain joins TRBV4-2 to TRBJ1-1; D gene uncertain. Per the germline V gene, CDR1 is LGHNA and CDR2 is YNFKEQ. The CDR3 has 14 amino acids. V was cut by 1 base and J by 1 base, with 7 bases left in between. CDR3 loop: CASSQASQNTEAFF. The CDR3, as DNA: TGTGCCAGCAGCCAAGCATCCCAGAACACTGAAGCTTTCTTT.

A few counts support this clone. The chain uses TRBV7-2 and TRBJ2-7, with TRBD1 identical over 8 bases. The CDR3 has 15 amino acids. Germline V gene sequence: CDR1 SGHTA, CDR2 FQGNSA. The ends lost 5 bases at V and 2 bases at J; junction bases unmatched: 8. The CDR3 region is CASSIQGDDTYEQYF. The CDR3 DNA reads TGTGCCAGCAGCATACAGGGGGACGATACCTACGAGCAGTACTTC.

The rearrangement joins TRBV5-1 to TRBJ2-7; 7 bases are a match to TRBD2. The ends lost 3 bases at V and 6 bases at J; junction bases unmatched: 6. CDR1 and CDR2 (germline): SGHRS, YFSETQ. The CDR3 is made up of 13 amino acids. The CDR3 DNA reads as TGCGCCAGCAGCTCGAAGGGGAGGGTCGAGCAGTACTTC. Amino acids: CASSSKGRVEQYF. Filled out from reference TRBV5-1 and TRBJ2-7, the complete variable domain reads KAGVTQTPRYLIKTRGQQVTLSCSPISGHRSVSWYQQTPGQGLQFLFEYFSETQRNKGNFPGRFSGRQFSNSRSEMNVSTLELGDSALYLCASSSKGRVEQYFGPGTRLTVT.

The rearrangement joins TRBV6-4 to TRBJ2-7, with 9 positions matching TRBD1. V dropped 6 bases and J dropped 4; count of bases not matched to a gene: 4. The germline CDR1 and CDR2 sequences are MRHNA and SNTAGT. The CDR3 length is 13 residues. The CDR3 DNA follows: TGTGCCAGCAGGGGACAGGGAGGGTACGAGCAGTACTTC. Its translation: CASRGQGGYEQYF.

V usage is TRBV6-1 and J usage is TRBJ2-1; 9 bases agree with TRBD1. V was clipped by 7 bases and J by 8 bases; unmatched bases: 6. This CDR3 spans 13 amino acids. Germline V gives CDR1 MNHNS, CDR2 SASEGT. CDR3 loop: CASIQGARDEQFF. The CDR3 DNA reads as TGTGCCAGCATACAGGGGGCGAGAGATGAGCAGTTCTTC.

The J gene is TRBJ1-1, the V gene TRBV5-1, with D hard to call. The CDR3 runs 13 residues. The V gene's germline CDR1 is SGHRS and CDR2 YFSETQ. V lost 4 bases and J lost 0, with 7 bases in between. Written as DNA, the CDR3 is TGCGCCAGCAGCCCCGACATGAACACTGAAGCTTTCTTT. Its protein product is CASSPDMNTEAFF.

The chain employs TRBV5-6 and TRBJ1-1; a weak D match, TRBD1 (6 bases). V lost 0 bases to trimming and J lost 5 bases, with 11 bases between them. Per the germline V gene, CDR1 is SGHDT and CDR2 is YYEEEE. The CDR3 runs 14 residues. The CDR3 sequence is CASSLDRVYTEAFF. As DNA, the CDR3 is TGTGCCAGCAGCTTGGACAGGGTTTATACTGAAGCTTTCTTT.

In this sample, this clone turned up a few times. In DNA form, the CDR3 reads TGTGCCAGCAGCAGCCTTGAAGGGGCGCATGGAAACACCATATATTTT. Its translation: CASSSLEGAHGNTIYF. V is TRBV5-6 and J is TRBJ1-3, with D tentatively TRBD1 (5 bases). The CDR3 spans 16 residues. The germline gives CDR1 SGHDT, CDR2 YYEEEE. The V and J ends lost 4 bases and 3 bases respectively, with 17 bases between them.

Only a few counts were recorded for this clone. In DNA, the CDR3 is TGCGCCAGCAGACCTACAGGGACTAATGAAAAACTGTTTTTT. Translated, it gives CASRPTGTNEKLFF. The V call is TRBV5-1, the J call TRBJ1-4; possibly TRBD1 for D (6 bases). V was cut by 5 bases and J by 2 bases, with 10 bases left in between. CDR3 length equals 14 residues. CDR1 and CDR2 from the germline V gene are SGHRS and YFSETQ. Drawing the rest from reference TRBV5-1 and TRBJ1-4, the complete variable domain is KAGVTQTPRYLIKTRGQQVTLSCSPISGHRSVSWYQQTPGQGLQFLFEYFSETQRNKGNFPGRFSGRQFSNSRSEMNVSTLELGDSALYLCASRPTGTNEKLFFGSGTQLSVL.

This clone was seen more than once but under ten times. The chain has TRBV4-3 and TRBJ1-2; 8 nucleotides align to TRBD1. With V trimmed by 3 bases and J by 8 bases, 5 bases remained unmatched. CDR3 length equals 13 residues. CDR1 is LGHNA, CDR2 YSLEER, per germline. CDR3 amino acids: CASSQQGARGYTF. The CDR3 nucleotides read TGCGCCAGCAGCCAGCAGGGGGCGCGGGGCTACACCTTC.

This clone was counted a single time. The genes are TRBV4-3 and TRBJ2-5; TRBD2 agrees at 12 bases. The germline gives CDR1 LGHNA, CDR2 YSLEER. This CDR3 is 17 amino acids long. Trimming removed 4 bases from V and 4 bases from J; junction bases left unmatched: 10. Here the CDR3 DNA reads TGCGCCAGCAGCCCCGGACTAGCGGGGAAACTCGGAGAGACCCAGTACTTC. It yields the protein CASSPGLAGKLGETQYF.

This clone came up a few times. The gene calls are TRBV19 and TRBJ2-1; TRBD2 is a possible D gene (5 bases). Trimming cost V 1 base and J 2 bases, with 15 bases left between them. The germline gives CDR1 LNHDA, CDR2 SQIVND (reference sequence). The CDR3 length is 17 residues. The CDR3 nucleotides are TGTGCCAGTAGTATAGGGGAGCACCATCGGCCCTACAATGAGCAGTTCTTC. Translating gives CASSIGEHHRPYNEQFF. The full variable domain, rest sourced from reference TRBV19 and TRBJ2-1, is DGGITQSPKYLFRKEGQNVTLSCEQNLNHDAMYWYRQDPGQGLRLIYYSQIVNDFQKGDIAEGYSVSREKKESFPLTVTSAQKNPTAFYLCASSIGEHHRPYNEQFFGPGTRLTVL.

The chain recombines TRBV18 with TRBJ1-4; D possibly corresponds to TRBD1 (6 bases). Trimming removed 3 bases at V and 8 bases at J, with 13 bases between. This CDR3 is built from 14 residues. Germline values: CDR1 KGHSH, CDR2 LQKENI. The CDR3 loop reads CASSPDSIPEKLFF. Written as DNA, the CDR3 is TGTGCCAGCTCACCGGACAGCATACCCGAAAAACTGTTTTTT.

This clone was found a few times. The rearrangement uses TRBV4-1 and TRBJ2-7, with a tentative D call TRBD1 (5 bases). V was clipped by 0 bases and J by 1 base, with 10 bases between them. The CDR3 is made up of 15 amino acids. In germline, CDR1 is MGHRA, CDR2 YSYEKL. This CDR3 reads CASSQEGQGSYEQYF. CDR3 in DNA: TGCGCCAGCAGCCAAGAGGGGCAGGGATCCTACGAGCAGTACTTC.

V is TRBV9 and J is TRBJ2-1; the match to TRBD2 covers 7 bases. CDR3 length equals 15 residues. The J segment lost 7 bases and the V segment lost 0 bases, leaving 7 bases of the junction unmatched. Germline V lookup: CDR1 SGDLS, CDR2 YYNGEE. In DNA, the CDR3 is TGTGCCAGCAGCGTAGGTCCCGGGACTACTAATGAGCAGTTCTTC. It encodes CASSVGPGTTNEQFF.